This T cell receptor (beta chain) was retrieved from a study of T cell responses to AZD1222 COVID-19 vaccine. Profiling relied on immunoSEQ multiplex PCR, and the TCRdb table lists in-frame clones only, not all of them. The table has around 92,000 clones, approximately 90% seen once. Trimming took 3 bases from V and 8 from J, leaving 11 bases between them. In germline, CDR1 is SNHLY, CDR2 FYNNEI. This CDR3 comprises 13 residues. The chain is built from TRBV2 and TRBJ2-1; a weak D match, TRBD2 (5 bases). The TCR originated in an adult in good health. The sequences come from peripheral blood, collected on day 0 of AZD1222 vaccination. CDR3 sequence reads: CASSDGVLDEQFF. Written as DNA, the CDR3 is TGTGCCAGCAGTGACGGGGTTTTGGATGAGCAGTTCTTC.